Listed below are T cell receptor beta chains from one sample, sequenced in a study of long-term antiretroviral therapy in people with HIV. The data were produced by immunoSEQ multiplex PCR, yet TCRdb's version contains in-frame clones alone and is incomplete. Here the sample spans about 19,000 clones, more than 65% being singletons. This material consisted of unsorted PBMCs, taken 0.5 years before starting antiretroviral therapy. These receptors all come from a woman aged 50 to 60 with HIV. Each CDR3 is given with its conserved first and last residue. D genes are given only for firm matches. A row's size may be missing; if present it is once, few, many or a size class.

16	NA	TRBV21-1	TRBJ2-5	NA	CASNSTSGGGQETQYF	TGTGCCAGCAACTCGACTAGCGGGGGGGGCCAAGAGACCCAGTACTTC
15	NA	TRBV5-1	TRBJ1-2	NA	CASSTTPPEGDGYTF	TGCGCCAGCAGCACCACCCCCCCCGAAGGGGATGGCTACACCTTC
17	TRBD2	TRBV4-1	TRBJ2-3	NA	CASSQESSGGREDTQYF	TGCGCCAGCAGCCAGGAATCTAGCGGGGGGCGGGAAGATACGCAGTATTTT
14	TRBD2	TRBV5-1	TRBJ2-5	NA	CASSQRGGQETQYF	TGCGCCAGCAGTCAGCGGGGGGGCCAAGAGACCCAGTACTTC
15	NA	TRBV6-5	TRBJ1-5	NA	CASKASYESFQPQHF	TGTGCCAGCAAGGCAAGCTACGAGTCTTTTCAGCCCCAGCATTTT
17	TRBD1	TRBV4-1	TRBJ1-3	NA	CASSQDPDRGQRNTIYF	TGCGCCAGCAGCCAAGACCCGGACAGGGGGCAAAGGAACACCATATATTTT
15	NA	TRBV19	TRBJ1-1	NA	CASSIDHRGGTEAFF	TGTGCCAGTAGTATAGACCATCGAGGGGGGACTGAAGCTTTCTTT
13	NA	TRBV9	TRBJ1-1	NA	CASSVTGNTEAFF	TGTGCCAGCAGCGTGACAGGGAACACTGAAGCTTTCTTT
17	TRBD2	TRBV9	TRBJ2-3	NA	CASSPASWRGDTDTQYF	TGTGCCAGCAGCCCCGCTTCCTGGCGGGGGGACACAGATACGCAGTATTTT
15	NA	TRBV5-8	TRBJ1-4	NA	CASSLADTLNEKLFF	TGTGCCAGCAGCTTGGCCGATACTCTTAATGAAAAACTGTTTTTT
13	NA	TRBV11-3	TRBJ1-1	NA	CASSIWKNTEAFF	TGTGCCAGCAGCATCTGGAAGAACACTGAAGCTTTCTTT
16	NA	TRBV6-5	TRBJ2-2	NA	CASSYSGGGGSGELFF	TGTGCCAGCAGTTACTCCGGTGGAGGGGGCTCCGGGGAGCTGTTTTTT
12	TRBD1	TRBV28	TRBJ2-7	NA	CASRTGEYEQYF	TGTGCCAGCAGGACAGGGGAGTACGAGCAGTACTTC
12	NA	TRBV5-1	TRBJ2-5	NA	CASSLPEETQYF	TGCGCCAGCAGCTTGCCGGAAGAGACCCAGTACTTC
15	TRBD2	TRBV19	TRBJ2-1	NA	CASSITAGLYNEQFF	TGTGCCAGTAGTATAACAGCGGGGTTATACAATGAGCAGTTCTTC
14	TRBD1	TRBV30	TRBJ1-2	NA	CAWRLVEQGRGYTF	TGTGCCTGGAGATTAGTAGAACAGGGGCGGGGCTACACCTTC
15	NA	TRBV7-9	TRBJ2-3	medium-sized	CASSLVPQGSDTQYF	TGTGCCAGCAGCTTAGTGCCCCAGGGTTCAGATACGCAGTATTTT
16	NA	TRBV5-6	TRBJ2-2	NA	CASSFSGQWNTGELFF	TGTGCCAGCAGCTTCAGCGGACAGTGGAACACCGGGGAGCTGTTTTTT
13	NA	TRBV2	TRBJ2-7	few	CASGSGQTYEQYF	TGTGCCAGCGGGTCCGGACAGACTTACGAGCAGTACTTC
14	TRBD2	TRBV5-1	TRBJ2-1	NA	CASSLGGEGNEQFF	TGCGCCAGCAGCCTCGGTGGGGAGGGGAATGAGCAGTTCTTC
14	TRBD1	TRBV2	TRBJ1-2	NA	CASSLQGQNYGYTF	TGTGCCAGCAGCCTCCAGGGACAGAACTATGGCTACACCTTC
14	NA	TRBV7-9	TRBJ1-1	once	CASSLGAGSTEAFF	TGTGCCAGCAGCTTAGGGGCGGGGTCCACTGAAGCTTTCTTT
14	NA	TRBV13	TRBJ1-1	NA	CASSLGRGDTEAFF	TGTGCCAGCAGCTTAGGGAGGGGGGACACTGAAGCTTTCTTT
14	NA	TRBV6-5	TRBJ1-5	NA	CASGRTASNQPQHF	TGTGCCAGCGGGCGGACGGCTAGCAATCAGCCCCAGCATTTT
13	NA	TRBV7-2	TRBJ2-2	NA	CASSFGVRGELFF	TGTGCCAGCAGCTTCGGGGTGCGCGGGGAGCTGTTTTTT
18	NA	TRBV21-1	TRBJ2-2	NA	CASSPRRRVKGAFGELFF	TGTGCCAGCAGCCCACGGAGGCGGGTTAAGGGGGCGTTCGGGGAGCTGTTTTTT
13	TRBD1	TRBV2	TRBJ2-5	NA	CASSAGGEETQYF	TGTGCCAGCTCCGCAGGGGGCGAAGAGACCCAGTACTTC
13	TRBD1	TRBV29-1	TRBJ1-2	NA	CSVYLLQGEGYTF	TGCAGCGTTTACCTCCTACAGGGGGAAGGCTACACCTTC
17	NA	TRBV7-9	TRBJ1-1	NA	CASSPTPVVIPLTEAFF	TGTGCCAGCAGCCCTACTCCCGTGGTGATCCCCCTCACTGAAGCTTTCTTT
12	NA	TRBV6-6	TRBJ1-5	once	CASSSTNQPQHF	TGTGCCAGCAGTTCCACTAATCAGCCCCAGCATTTT
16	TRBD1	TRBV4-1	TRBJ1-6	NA	CASSPGGGQGNSPLHF	TGCGCCAGCAGCCCGGGAGGGGGACAGGGTAATTCACCCCTCCACTTT
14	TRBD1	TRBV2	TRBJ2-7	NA	CASSEVTGAYEQYF	TGTGCCAGCAGTGAAGTGACAGGGGCCTACGAGCAGTACTTC
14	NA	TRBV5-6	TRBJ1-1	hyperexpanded	CASSFGGRNTEAFF	TGTGCCAGCAGCTTCGGGGGCCGGAACACTGAAGCTTTCTTT
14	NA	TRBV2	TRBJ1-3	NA	CASRPDSSGNTIYF	TGTGCCAGCAGGCCGGACAGCTCTGGAAACACCATATATTTT
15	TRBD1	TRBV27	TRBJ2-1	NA	CASSSRDSLYNEQFF	TGTGCCAGCAGTTCCCGGGACAGCCTCTACAATGAGCAGTTCTTC
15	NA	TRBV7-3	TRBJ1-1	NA	CASSLSRGTSTEAFF	TGTGCCAGCAGCTTAAGTCGCGGAACCAGCACTGAAGCTTTCTTT